This T cell receptor beta chain was sequenced for a study of shared clonotypes between healthy human individuals. Study details: Three CD4 naive, three CD4 memory, two CD8 naive and one CD8 memory plate were used per donor.

Naivety among CD8 cells was defined by CD45RO negativity and positive CCR7 selection, thereby excluding terminally differentiated effector memory CD45RA+ cells. Regarding this clone: Its antigen is still unknown.

Template for every sorted-subset replicate PCR totaled about 0.2 ug DNA, 25,000 to 30,000 T cell genomes. Method: immunoSEQ multiplex PCR; TCRdb's copy keeps in-frame clones and lacks some. Of about 2.1 million clones in the sample, over 85% are singletons; the top ten hold approximately 1.7%. Study conclusions and caveats: Since donors were few, the genetic and exposure-history diversity represented was limited.

Germline lookup yields CDR1 SGHAT and CDR2 FQNNGV. The CDR3 consists of 17 residues. V lost 2 bases to trimming and J lost 1 base, with 17 bases between them. The TCR sequence derives from a man aged 18-30 years in good health. Some clones in this sample may be carry-over from other donors' samples. Specimen: naive CD8+ T cells from PBMCs. The chain has TRBV11-2 and TRBJ1-1; D not certain. The CDR3 loop reads CASSLISLGGWNTEAFF. In nucleotides, the CDR3 is TGTGCCAGCAGCTTAATAAGTCTGGGCGGTTGGAACACTGAAGCTTTCTTT. Full variable domain (remainder filled in from reference TRBV11-2 and TRBJ1-1): EAGVAQSPRYKIIEKRQSVAFWCNPISGHATLYWYQQILGQGPKLLIQFQNNGVVDDSQLPKDRFSAERLKGVDSTLKIQPAKLEDSAVYLCASSLISLGGWNTEAFFGQGTRLTVV.